This record covers a single TCR beta chain. As yet, its antigen is unknown. Trimming took 1 base from V and 5 from J, leaving 11 bases between them. Germline V gives CDR1 MNHEY, CDR2 SVGEGT. CDR3 length: 14 residues. This entry belongs to a study of T cell responses to AZD1222 COVID-19 vaccine. The overall study: Pooling of second doses given at about 4 or about 12 weeks was done. Study-wide results and caveats: Among the donors, most were white British and more were female, and clonal diversity was possibly underestimated. Only 6 or 7 AZD1222 recipients tested seropositive at baseline. CD4 TCRs associated with vaccination spanned spike, dominating at 160-218 and 743-854.

Assay: immunoSEQ multiplex PCR; the TCRdb copy retains only in-frame clones and omits some. The sample shows about 72,000 clones, more than 75% of them seen only once. This sequence was found in an adult in good health. This chain joins TRBV6-2 or TRBV6-3 and TRBJ1-2, with unresolved D. The sample here was peripheral blood, taken on day 0 of AZD1222 vaccination. CDR3 loop: CASSYYDQAYGYTF. CDR3 DNA sequence: TGTGCCAGCAGTTACTACGACCAGGCGTATGGCTACACCTTC.